Following are 27 T cell receptor beta chains from one sample sequenced in a study of cytomegalovirus exposure and HLA in healthy donors. Amplification used 60 Vbeta primers and 13 Jbeta primers. Using immunoSEQ multiplex PCR, the repertoire was profiled, and TCRdb retains in-frame clones only, with some absent. The sample has some 250,000 clones; 82% are singletons. Sequencing was performed on PBMCs. The receptors come from a woman between 40 and 55 years old in good health and CMV-seropositive.

This clone was seen only once. CDR3 nucleotides: TGTGCCAGCAGCTTGGGACAGGGGAGTCAGCCCCAGCATTTT. Protein: CASSLGQGSQPQHF. The rearrangement joins TRBV7-2 to TRBJ1-5, with 10 positions matching TRBD1. CDR3 length equals 14 residues. Trimming cost V 3 bases and J 6 bases; bases outside gene matches: 2. Germline V gene sequence: CDR1 SGHTA, CDR2 FQGNSA.

The chain recombines TRBV7-2 with TRBJ1-2; no reliable D call. Trimming removed 3 bases from V and 1 base from J, with 6 bases in between. Germline assignment: CDR1 SGHTA and CDR2 FQGNSA. The CDR3 extends over 13 amino acids. The CDR3 coding sequence is TGTGCCAGCAGCTTCGGCGGTAACTATGGCTACACCTTC. Its translation is CASSFGGNYGYTF.

The chain couples TRBV18 to TRBJ2-7; 9 bases are a match to TRBD2. CDR3 length: 14 residues. V trimming: 2 bases; J trimming: 7 bases; junction bases outside the gene matches: 6. Germline CDR1 reads KGHSH; CDR2 reads LQKENI. The CDR3 bases are TGTGCCAGCTCACCAAGCGGGGGGCAAGGAGAGCAGTACTTC. It translates to CASSPSGGQGEQYF.

This rearrangement joins TRBV2 to TRBJ1-1; 9 nucleotides match TRBD1. This CDR3 is 14 amino acids long. With V trimmed by 5 bases and J by 3 bases, 4 bases remained unmatched. From germline, CDR1 is SNHLY and CDR2 FYNNEI. CDR3 sequence reads: CASSRTGVYTEAFF. CDR3 nucleotides: TGTGCCAGCAGTCGGACAGGGGTCTACACTGAAGCTTTCTTT.

The sample holds one count of this clone. This chain connects TRBV9 to TRBJ1-1; TRBD1 might be the D (5 bases). Trimming removed 7 bases at V and 1 base at J, with 17 bases between. The CDR3 has 15 residues. The germline V gene has CDR1 SGDLS and CDR2 YYNGEE. The CDR3 DNA follows: TGTGCCAGCGGCAGGGCAGATACACAGAACACTGAAGCTTTCTTT. This sequence encodes CASGRADTQNTEAFF.

The chain employs TRBV6-1 and TRBJ1-5; a weak D match, TRBD1 (6 bases). V was cut by 5 bases and J by 2 bases, with 13 bases left in between. There are 15 residues in the CDR3. From germline, CDR1 is MNHNS and CDR2 SASEGT. DNA of the CDR3: TGTGCCAGCAGTTCTCTACAGGGCGGCAATCAGCCCCAGCATTTT. It codes for CASSSLQGGNQPQHF.

J is TRBJ2-5 and V is TRBV30; TRBD1 matches at 7 bases. The DNA end lines up better with TRBJ2-7; the J call may be wrong. Germline V gene data show CDR1 as GTSNPN and CDR2 as SVGIG (reference sequence). CDR3 size: 18 residues. The CDR3 reads CAWSPPDRWTSSGYEQYF. The CDR3 region has the DNA TGTGCCTGGAGTCCCCCGGACAGGTGGACCTCCTCCGGCTACGAGCAGTACTTC.

The chain couples TRBV5-1 to TRBJ1-2, with D possibly TRBD1 on 6 matching bases. The V end lost 4 bases, the J end lost 3 bases, and 10 bases lay between the germline ends. This CDR3 region has 13 residues. Germline lookup yields CDR1 SGHRS and CDR2 YFSETQ. CDR3 DNA sequence: TGCGCCAGCAGCGTCAGGACAGACTATGGCTACACCTTC. It yields the protein CASSVRTDYGYTF.

The chain has TRBV25-1 and TRBJ2-1; 9 positions match TRBD1. The CDR3 is 14 residues long. Germline V gene data show CDR1 as MGHDK and CDR2 as SYGVNS. The trim removed 4 bases at V and 8 bases at J, leaving 6 bases unmatched. The CDR3 DNA reads TGTGCCAGCAGTGGTCTACAGGGGGCGGATGAGCAGTTCTTC. Residues: CASSGLQGADEQFF.

The chain has TRBV19 and TRBJ1-1, with TRBD1 matching over 10 bases. This CDR3 contains 17 residues. The V and J ends lost 10 bases and 1 base, in that order; junction bases with no gene match: 15. CDR1 is LNHDA and CDR2 is SQIVND in the germline V gene (reference sequence). CDR3 sequence (DNA): TGTGCCACCCTTCCTCCAGCCGGGACAGGGGAGAACACTGAAGCTTTCTTT. Amino acids: CATLPPAGTGENTEAFF. The full variable domain, with the rest looked up from reference TRBV19 and TRBJ1-1, is DGGITQSPKYLFRKEGQNVTLSCEQNLNHDAMYWYRQDPGQGLRLIYYSQIVNDFQKGDIAEGYSVSREKKESFPLTVTSAQKNPTAFYLCATLPPAGTGENTEAFFGQGTRLTVV.

The chain recombines TRBV4-3 with TRBJ2-7; D might be TRBD1 (8 bases). The germline gives CDR1 LGHNA, CDR2 YSLEER. V dropped 0 bases and J dropped 6 bases, with 21 bases sitting between them. This CDR3 region has 17 residues. CDR3 coding DNA: TGCGCCAGCAGCCAAGACACCGGGACAGGTGGACTAGGCGAGCAGTACTTC. Its translation: CASSQDTGTGGLGEQYF.

V and J are TRBV4-1 and TRBJ2-5; 12 nucleotides match TRBD2. Germline CDR1 reads MGHRA; CDR2 reads YSYEKL. This CDR3 is built from 17 residues. With 3 bases clipped from V and 0 bases from J, the junction kept 5 bases outside the gene matches. CDR3 in amino acids: CASSQALAGGHQETQYF. The CDR3 nucleotides are TGCGCCAGCAGCCAGGCCCTAGCGGGGGGGCACCAAGAGACCCAGTACTTC.

The V call is TRBV10-3, the J call TRBJ1-3, with 10 bases that match TRBD1. Germline CDR1 is ENHRY and CDR2 is SYGVKD. V was clipped by 6 bases and J by 7 bases; unmatched bases: 6. This CDR3 spans 14 amino acids. The CDR3 loop is CAIRGTGEGNTIYF. CDR3 sequence (DNA): TGTGCCATCAGAGGGACAGGGGAAGGCAACACCATATATTTT.

V is TRBV11-3 and J is TRBJ2-7, with D perhaps matching TRBD2 (6 bases). The V end was cut by 5 bases, the J end by 0 bases, with 23 bases between. This CDR3 is built from 18 residues. Germline V gene sequence: CDR1 SGHNT, CDR2 YENEEA. CDR3 DNA: TGTGCCAGCAGCCGATTGCGAAGCCCGGCGGGGAGCTCCTACGAGCAGTACTTC. This sequence encodes CASSRLRSPAGSSYEQYF.

The rearrangement links TRBV29-1 to TRBJ2-1, with 11 bases aligning to TRBD2. This CDR3 spans 13 amino acids. With 7 bases clipped from V and 3 bases from J, the junction kept 2 bases outside the gene matches. Germline loops: CDR1 SQVTM, CDR2 ANQGSEA. The CDR3 region has the DNA TGCAGCGCAGGGACTAGCGGCTACAATGAGCAGTTCTTC. Protein product: CSAGTSGYNEQFF.

For the CDR3, the DNA is TGTGCCAGCAGCCTAGAACGTGATAGCGGGAAGGGGCAGTACTTC. Its protein is CASSLERDSGKGQYF. This chain joins TRBV7-2 and TRBJ2-7; 8 bases line up with TRBD2. The CDR3 has 15 residues. Trimming took 5 bases from V and 9 from J; bases not matched to a gene: 15. Germline V gives CDR1 SGHTA, CDR2 FQGNSA.

The rearrangement uses TRBV7-8 and TRBJ2-3, with 7 positions matching TRBD1. The V gene's germline CDR1 is SGHVS and CDR2 FQNEAQ. The CDR3 length is 15 residues. Trimming cost V 7 bases and J 2 bases; bases outside gene matches: 9. The DNA for the CDR3 is TGTGCCAGCAAACCAGGGGGAAGCTTCACAGATACGCAGTATTTT. Protein sequence: CASKPGGSFTDTQYF.

This rearrangement joins TRBV5-4 to TRBJ1-6; D might be TRBD1 (6 bases). The germline V gene encodes CDR1 SGHNT and CDR2 YYREEE (reference sequence). V was shortened by 0 bases and J by 7 bases, with 14 bases between the two germline ends. This CDR3 has 16 residues. CDR3 sequence reads: CASSLARGAENSPLHF. In DNA form, the CDR3 reads TGTGCCAGCAGCTTGGCCCGGGGGGCAGAAAATTCACCCCTCCACTTT.

The chain carries TRBV5-1 and TRBJ2-1, with TRBD2 matching over 14 bases. This CDR3 spans 17 amino acids. Germline loops: CDR1 SGHRS, CDR2 YFSETQ. Trimming at V came to 4 bases and at J to 7 bases, leaving 10 bases not matched to a gene. The CDR3 loop is CASSRGTSGSNWNEQFF. CDR3 in DNA: TGCGCCAGCAGCCGAGGGACTAGCGGGAGTAATTGGAATGAGCAGTTCTTC.

J is TRBJ1-6 and V is TRBV19; 9 bases agree with TRBD1. V trimming: 7 bases; J trimming: 7 bases; junction bases outside the gene matches: 5. This CDR3 is 14 amino acids long. CDR1 is LNHDA and CDR2 is SQIVND in the germline V gene (reference sequence). The CDR3 reads CASNVGTGNSPLHF. The CDR3, as DNA: TGTGCCAGTAATGTAGGGACAGGGAATTCACCCCTCCACTTT.

The rearrangement links TRBV11-2 to TRBJ2-7; the D gene is possibly TRBD2 (6 bases). The CDR3 runs 16 residues. Looked up from germline, CDR1 is SGHAT and CDR2 is FQNNGV. Trimming removed 0 bases at V and 2 bases at J, with 14 bases between. The CDR3 reads CASSLDLGEATYEQYF. The CDR3 DNA is TGTGCCAGCAGCTTAGATCTGGGGGAGGCTACCTACGAGCAGTACTTC.

This clone came up a few times. The chain uses TRBV29-1 and TRBJ2-1; D possibly corresponds to TRBD2 (5 bases). CDR1 and CDR2 (germline): SQVTM, ANQGSEA. The CDR3 extends over 12 amino acids. The V gene lost 7 bases and the J gene lost 6 bases, with 13 bases spanning the gap. CDR3 loop: CSAGIPFNEQFF. CDR3 nucleotide sequence: TGCAGCGCCGGGATCCCCTTCAATGAGCAGTTCTTC.

The chain recombines TRBV2 with TRBJ1-3, with 9 positions matching TRBD1. The CDR3 is 14 residues long. V was clipped by 6 bases and J by 2 bases; unmatched bases: 2. Germline lookup yields CDR1 SNHLY and CDR2 FYNNEI. CDR3 loop: CASRDRGAGNTIYF. The CDR3 bases are TGTGCCAGCAGGGACAGGGGCGCTGGAAACACCATATATTTT.

The chain has TRBV11-3 and TRBJ2-1, with 10 bases lining up with TRBD2. From germline, CDR1 is SGHNT and CDR2 YENEEA. The CDR3 covers 16 residues. With 5 bases clipped from V and 2 bases from J, the junction kept 6 bases outside the gene matches. The CDR3 sequence: CASSQTGTSAYNEQFF. DNA for the CDR3: TGTGCCAGCAGCCAAACCGGGACTAGCGCCTACAATGAGCAGTTCTTC.

CDR3 amino acids: CAISDRGDTQYF. The CDR3 region has the DNA TGTGCCATCAGTGACAGGGGAGATACGCAGTATTTT. The chain uses TRBV10-3 and TRBJ2-3; possibly TRBD1 for D (6 bases). Germline lookup yields CDR1 ENHRY and CDR2 SYGVKD. V gave up 3 bases and J gave up 5 bases, with 6 bases separating them. The CDR3 runs 12 residues.

The V and J genes are TRBV19 and TRBJ2-7, with D perhaps matching TRBD1 (6 bases). Germline V gene lookup returns CDR1 LNHDA and CDR2 SQIVND (reference sequence). This CDR3 has 12 residues. The ends were cut back, 5 bases at V and 3 bases at J, with 8 bases in the middle. The CDR3, as DNA: TGTGCCAGTAGTTCACAGGGCTACGAGCAGTACTTC. This gives the protein CASSSQGYEQYF. Drawing the rest from reference TRBV19 and TRBJ2-7, the complete variable domain is DGGITQSPKYLFRKEGQNVTLSCEQNLNHDAMYWYRQDPGQGLRLIYYSQIVNDFQKGDIAEGYSVSREKKESFPLTVTSAQKNPTAFYLCASSSQGYEQYFGPGTRLTVT.

This chain uses TRBV11-2 with TRBJ2-5; 9 bases are shared with TRBD2. The ends lost 3 bases at V and 4 bases at J; junction bases unmatched: 6. Germline V gene data show CDR1 as SGHAT and CDR2 as FQNNGV. The CDR3 covers 15 residues. CDR3 coding DNA: TGTGCCAGCAGCTTTGGCGGGGGGGCCAGAGAGACCCAGTACTTC. As protein: CASSFGGGARETQYF.